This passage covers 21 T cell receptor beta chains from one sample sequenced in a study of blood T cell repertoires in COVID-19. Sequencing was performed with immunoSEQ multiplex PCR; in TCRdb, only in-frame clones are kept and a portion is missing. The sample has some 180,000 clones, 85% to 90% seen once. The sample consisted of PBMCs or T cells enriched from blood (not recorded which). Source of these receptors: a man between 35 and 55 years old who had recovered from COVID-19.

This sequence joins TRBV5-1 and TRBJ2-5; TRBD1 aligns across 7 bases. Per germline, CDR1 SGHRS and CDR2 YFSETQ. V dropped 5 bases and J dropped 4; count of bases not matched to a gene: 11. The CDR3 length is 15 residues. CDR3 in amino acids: CASSPDRAGGETQYF. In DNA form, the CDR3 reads TGCGCCAGCAGTCCCGACAGGGCCGGAGGAGAGACCCAGTACTTC.

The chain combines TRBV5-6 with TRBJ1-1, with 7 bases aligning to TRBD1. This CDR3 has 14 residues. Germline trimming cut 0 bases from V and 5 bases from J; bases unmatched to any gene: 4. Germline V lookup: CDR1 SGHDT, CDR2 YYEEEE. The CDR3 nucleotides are TGTGCCAGCAGCTTGGGGGCAGGGGGGACTGAAGCTTTCTTT. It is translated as CASSLGAGGTEAFF.

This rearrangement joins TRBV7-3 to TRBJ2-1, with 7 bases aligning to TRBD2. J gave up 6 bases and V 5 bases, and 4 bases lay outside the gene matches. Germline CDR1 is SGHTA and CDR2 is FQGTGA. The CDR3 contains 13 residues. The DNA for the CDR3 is TGTGCCAGCAGCCAAGGGACTATCAATGAGCAGTTCTTC. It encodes CASSQGTINEQFF.

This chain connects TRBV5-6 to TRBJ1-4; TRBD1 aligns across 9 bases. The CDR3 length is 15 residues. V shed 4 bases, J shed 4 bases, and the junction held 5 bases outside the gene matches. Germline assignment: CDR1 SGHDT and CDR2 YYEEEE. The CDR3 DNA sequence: TGTGCCAGCAGCGCCCTGGACAGGGGTAATGAAAAACTGTTTTTT. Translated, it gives CASSALDRGNEKLFF. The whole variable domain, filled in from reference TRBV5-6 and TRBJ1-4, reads DAGVTQSPTHLIKTRGQQVTLRCSPKSGHDTVSWYQQALGQGPQFIFQYYEEEERQRGNFPDRFSGHQFPNYSSELNVNALLLGDSALYLCASSALDRGNEKLFFGSGTQLSVL.

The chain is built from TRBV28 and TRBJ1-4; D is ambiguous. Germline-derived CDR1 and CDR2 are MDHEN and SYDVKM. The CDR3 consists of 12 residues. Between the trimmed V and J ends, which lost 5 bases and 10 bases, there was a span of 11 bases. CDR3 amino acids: CASSPKAGKLFF. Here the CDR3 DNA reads TGTGCCAGCAGTCCCAAGGCAGGAAAACTGTTTTTT.

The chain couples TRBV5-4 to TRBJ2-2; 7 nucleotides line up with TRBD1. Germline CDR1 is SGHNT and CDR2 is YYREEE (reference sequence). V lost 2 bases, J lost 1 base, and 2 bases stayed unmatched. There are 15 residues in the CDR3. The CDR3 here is CASSLRQGNTGELFF. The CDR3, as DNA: TGTGCCAGCAGCTTACGACAGGGGAACACCGGGGAGCTGTTTTTT.

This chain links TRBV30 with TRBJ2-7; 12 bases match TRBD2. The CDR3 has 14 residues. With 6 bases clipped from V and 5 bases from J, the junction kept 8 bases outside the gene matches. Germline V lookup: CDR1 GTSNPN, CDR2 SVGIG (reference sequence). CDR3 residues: CACSSGRAYNEQYF. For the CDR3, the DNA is TGTGCCTGTTCTAGCGGGAGGGCTTACAACGAGCAGTACTTC.

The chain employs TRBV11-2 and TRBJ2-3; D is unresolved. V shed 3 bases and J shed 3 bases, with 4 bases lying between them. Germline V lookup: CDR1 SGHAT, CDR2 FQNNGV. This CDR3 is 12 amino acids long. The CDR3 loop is CASSFGTDTQYF. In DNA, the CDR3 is TGTGCCAGCAGCTTCGGTACAGATACGCAGTATTTT. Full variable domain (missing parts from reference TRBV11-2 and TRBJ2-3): EAGVAQSPRYKIIEKRQSVAFWCNPISGHATLYWYQQILGQGPKLLIQFQNNGVVDDSQLPKDRFSAERLKGVDSTLKIQPAKLEDSAVYLCASSFGTDTQYFGPGTRLTVL.

CDR3 residues: CASSPPGDSNQPQHF. CDR3 nucleotide sequence: TGTGCCAGTAGTCCTCCGGGAGATAGCAATCAGCCCCAGCATTTT. The chain joins TRBV19 to TRBJ1-5; unclear D gene. V lost 5 bases to trimming and J lost 0 bases, with 11 bases between them. The CDR3 runs 15 residues. Looked up from germline, CDR1 is LNHDA and CDR2 is SQIVND (reference sequence).

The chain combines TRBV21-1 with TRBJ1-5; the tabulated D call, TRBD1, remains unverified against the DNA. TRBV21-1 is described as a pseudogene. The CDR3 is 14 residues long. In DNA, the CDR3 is TGTGCCAGCTTTCGGGGACAGGGATTATCGCCCCAGCATTTT. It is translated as CASFRGQGLSPQHF.

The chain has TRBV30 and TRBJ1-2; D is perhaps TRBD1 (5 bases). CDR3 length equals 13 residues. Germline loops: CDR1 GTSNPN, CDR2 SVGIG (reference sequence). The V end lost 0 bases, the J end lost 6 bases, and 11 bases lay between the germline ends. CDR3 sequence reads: CAWSVGRVNGYTF. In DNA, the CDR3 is TGTGCCTGGAGTGTGGGCAGGGTAAATGGCTACACCTTC.

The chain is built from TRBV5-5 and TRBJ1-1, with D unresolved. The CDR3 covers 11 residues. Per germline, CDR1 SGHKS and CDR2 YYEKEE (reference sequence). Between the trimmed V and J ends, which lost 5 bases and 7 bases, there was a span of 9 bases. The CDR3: CASRSGVEAFF. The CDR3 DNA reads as TGTGCCAGCAGGTCGGGTGTTGAAGCTTTCTTT.

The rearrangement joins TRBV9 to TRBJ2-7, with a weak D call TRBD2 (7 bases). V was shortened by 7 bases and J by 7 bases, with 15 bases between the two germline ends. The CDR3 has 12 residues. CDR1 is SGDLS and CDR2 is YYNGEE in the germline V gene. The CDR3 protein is CASGGAAGEQYF. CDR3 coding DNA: TGTGCCAGCGGGGGGGCCGCGGGGGAGCAGTACTTC.

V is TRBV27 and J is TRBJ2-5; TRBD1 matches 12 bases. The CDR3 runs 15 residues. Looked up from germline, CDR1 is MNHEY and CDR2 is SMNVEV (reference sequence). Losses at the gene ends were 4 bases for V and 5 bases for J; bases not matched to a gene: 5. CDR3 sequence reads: CASSYTGTGGETQYF. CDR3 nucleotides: TGTGCCAGCAGTTATACCGGGACAGGGGGCGAGACCCAGTACTTC.

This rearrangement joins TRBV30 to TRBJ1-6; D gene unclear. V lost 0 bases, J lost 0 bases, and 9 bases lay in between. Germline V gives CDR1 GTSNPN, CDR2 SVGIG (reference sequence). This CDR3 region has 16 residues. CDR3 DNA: TGTGCCTGGAGTGTTGGAGGCACCTCCTATAATTCACCCCTCCACTTT. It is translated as CAWSVGGTSYNSPLHF.

The CDR3 nucleotides read TGTGCCAGCAGTGAGGTACAGGGATTCCCTGGAAACACCATATATTTT. Its protein is CASSEVQGFPGNTIYF. The rearrangement links TRBV2 to TRBJ1-3, with D possibly being TRBD1 (6 bases). The germline CDR1 and CDR2 sequences are SNHLY and FYNNEI. The CDR3 sequence is 16 residues long. V gave up 3 bases and J gave up 2 bases, with 14 bases separating them. The full variable domain, in which reference TRBV2 and TRBJ1-3 provide the parts outside the CDR3, is EPEVTQTPSHQVTQMGQEVILRCVPISNHLYFYWYRQILGQKVEFLVSFYNNEISEKSEIFDDQFSVERPDGSNFTLKIRSTKLEDSAMYFCASSEVQGFPGNTIYFGEGSWLTVV.

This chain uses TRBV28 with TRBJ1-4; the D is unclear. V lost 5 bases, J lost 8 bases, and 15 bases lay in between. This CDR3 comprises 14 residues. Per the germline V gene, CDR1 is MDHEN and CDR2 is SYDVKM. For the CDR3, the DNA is TGTGCCAGCAGTCAAGGTCCCGCGGGGGAAAAACTGTTTTTT. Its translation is CASSQGPAGEKLFF.

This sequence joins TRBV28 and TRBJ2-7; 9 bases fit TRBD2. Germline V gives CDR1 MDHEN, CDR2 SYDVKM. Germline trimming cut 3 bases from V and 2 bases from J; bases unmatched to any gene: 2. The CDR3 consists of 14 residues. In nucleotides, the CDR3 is TGTGCCAGCAGTTTCGCGGGAGGGCCCTACGAGCAGTACTTC. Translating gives CASSFAGGPYEQYF.

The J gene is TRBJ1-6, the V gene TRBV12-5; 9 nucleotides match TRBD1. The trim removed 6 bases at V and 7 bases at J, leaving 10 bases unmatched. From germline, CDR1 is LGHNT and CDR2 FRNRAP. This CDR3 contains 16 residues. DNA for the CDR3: TGTGCTAGTGGACCCGGGACAGGGATCTACAATTCACCCCTCCACTTT. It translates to CASGPGTGIYNSPLHF.

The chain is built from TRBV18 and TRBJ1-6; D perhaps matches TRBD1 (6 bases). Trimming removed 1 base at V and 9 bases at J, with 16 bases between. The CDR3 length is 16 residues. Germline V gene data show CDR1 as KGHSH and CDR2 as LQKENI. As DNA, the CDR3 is TGTGCCAGCTCACCACAAACACAGGGTACCGGTTCACCCCTCCACTTT. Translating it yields CASSPQTQGTGSPLHF.

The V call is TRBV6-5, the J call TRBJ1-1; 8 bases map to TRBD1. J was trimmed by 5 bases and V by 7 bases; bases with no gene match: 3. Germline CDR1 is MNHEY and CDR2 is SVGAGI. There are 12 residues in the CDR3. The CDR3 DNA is TGTGCCAGCACGGACAGGGTGACTGAAGCTTTCTTT. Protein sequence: CASTDRVTEAFF.